A selection of T cell receptor beta chains follows, all from one sample in a study of shared clonotypes between healthy human individuals. Profiled with immunoSEQ multiplex PCR; TCRdb holds only in-frame clones, not every one. Of about 1.5 million clones in the sample, 95% to 99% are singletons; the top ten hold about 0.45%. The source material was naive CD4+ T cells sorted from blood. Every receptor here comes from a man younger than 45 in good health. CDR3s include the opening cysteine and the closing phenylalanine or tryptophan. D genes are given only for firm matches. Size values are once, few and many counts, or a class for expanded clones, and some rows have none.

NA	TRBV7-2	TRBJ1-1	TRBD1	CASSLTGVMAFF	TGTGCCAGCAGCTTAACAGGGGTAATGGCTTTCTTT
NA	TRBV14	TRBJ2-1	NA	CASSQDPIYNEQFF	TGTGCCAGCAGCCAAGATCCGATATACAATGAGCAGTTCTTC
NA	TRBV28	TRBJ2-7	TRBD2	CASSSQAETSGNTIYEQYF	TGTGCCAGCAGTTCGCAAGCCGAGACTAGCGGGAACACGATCTACGAGCAGTACTTC
NA	TRBV19	TRBJ2-7	TRBD1	CASSIRGAGGDLGSYEQYF	TGTGCCAGTAGTATAAGAGGGGCAGGGGGCGATCTCGGCTCCTACGAGCAGTACTTC
NA	TRBV5-1	TRBJ2-4	TRBD1	CASSLEPLGQGVPKNIQYF	TGCGCCAGCAGCTTGGAGCCGCTAGGACAGGGGGTGCCCAAAAACATTCAGTACTTC
NA	TRBV18	TRBJ1-5	NA	CASSPGISNQPQHF	TGTGCCAGCTCACCCGGGATAAGCAATCAGCCCCAGCATTTT
NA	TRBV7-8	TRBJ1-1	NA	CASSLNPGGTEAFF	TGTGCCAGCAGCTTGAACCCGGGAGGCACTGAAGCTTTCTTT
NA	TRBV7-2	TRBJ2-2	NA	CASSLAQVSSAGELFF	TGTGCCAGCAGCTTAGCCCAGGTCAGTTCGGCCGGGGAGCTGTTTTTT
NA	TRBV5-4	TRBJ1-1	NA	CASILWGSGNTEAFF	TGTGCCAGCATCCTCTGGGGTAGTGGGAACACTGAAGCTTTCTTT
NA	TRBV7-9	TRBJ2-1	TRBD2	CASSSTSGWGNEQFF	TGTGCCAGCAGCTCTACTAGCGGGTGGGGGAATGAGCAGTTCTTC
NA	TRBV10-3	TRBJ2-1	NA	CAIRGRDGGEQFF	TGTGCCATCAGGGGCCGGGACGGCGGGGAGCAGTTCTTC
NA	TRBV28	TRBJ2-7	NA	CASSLPAGLSYEQYF	TGTGCCAGCAGTTTACCGGCAGGGCTCTCCTACGAGCAGTACTTC
NA	TRBV15	TRBJ1-2	NA	CATSRGGDGYTF	TGTGCCACCAGCAGAGGGGGTGATGGCTACACCTTC
NA	TRBV7-9	TRBJ2-7	TRBD1	CASSFPGQGSYEQYF	TGTGCCAGCAGCTTCCCGGGACAGGGATCCTACGAGCAGTACTTC
NA	TRBV12-5	TRBJ2-2	NA	CASGFIQGGSGELFF	TGTGCTAGTGGTTTCATCCAGGGGGGTAGCGGGGAGCTGTTTTTT
NA	TRBV18	TRBJ2-5	TRBD2	CATAGTSLRETQYF	TGTGCCACAGCCGGGACTAGCCTCAGGGAGACCCAGTACTTC
NA	TRBV9	TRBJ2-1	TRBD1	CASSVGTGHLEQFF	TGTGCCAGCAGCGTAGGGACAGGGCATTTAGAGCAGTTCTTC
NA	TRBV5-6	TRBJ2-2	NA	CASSLGVGTNTGELFF	TGTGCCAGCAGCTTGGGCGTCGGGACCAACACCGGGGAGCTGTTTTTT
NA	TRBV4-1	TRBJ2-1	NA	CASSQVLAEGTYNEQFF	TGCGCCAGCAGCCAAGTGTTAGCGGAAGGCACCTACAATGAGCAGTTCTTC
NA	TRBV7-9	TRBJ2-1	TRBD2	CASRPSGGLGYNEQFF	TGTGCCAGCAGACCTTCGGGAGGCCTCGGCTACAATGAGCAGTTCTTC
NA	TRBV29-1	TRBJ2-3	NA	CSVDGVLATDTQYF	TGCAGCGTTGATGGGGTCCTGGCCACAGATACGCAGTATTTT
NA	TRBV5-1	TRBJ2-7	TRBD1	CASSSGTGIYEQYF	TGCGCCAGCAGCTCTGGGACAGGTATCTACGAGCAGTACTTC
once	TRBV2	TRBJ2-4	TRBD1	CASSRDRSKNIQYF	TGTGCCAGCAGCAGGGACAGAAGCAAAAACATTCAGTACTTC
NA	TRBV7-2	TRBJ2-1	NA	CASSLVVGSSYNEQFF	TGTGCCAGCAGCTTAGTTGTTGGGTCCTCCTACAATGAGCAGTTCTTC
NA	TRBV28	TRBJ1-3	NA	CASSLPVGNSGNTIYF	TGTGCCAGCAGTTTACCCGTCGGCAACTCTGGAAACACCATATATTTT
NA	TRBV6-1	TRBJ2-7	TRBD2	CASSKIAGGLDEQYF	TGTGCCAGCAGTAAGATAGCGGGAGGCTTGGACGAGCAGTACTTC
NA	TRBV11-3	TRBJ2-7	NA	CASSRGESYEQYF	TGTGCCAGCAGCCGTGGAGAATCCTACGAGCAGTACTTC
NA	TRBV5-4	TRBJ2-3	NA	CASSLDYTDTQYF	TGTGCCAGCAGCTTAGACTACACAGATACGCAGTATTTT
NA	TRBV11-2	TRBJ1-3	NA	CASSFGRPSSGNTIYF	TGTGCCAGCAGCTTCGGCAGACCCAGCTCTGGAAACACCATATATTTT
once	TRBV5-1	TRBJ2-7	NA	CASSLWFRGVAAYEQYF	TGCGCCAGCAGCTTGTGGTTTAGGGGCGTAGCAGCCTACGAGCAGTACTTC
NA	TRBV7-9	TRBJ1-2	NA	CASSKDWGVYTF	TGTGCCAGCAGCAAGGACTGGGGGGTTTATACCTTC
NA	TRBV18	TRBJ1-2	NA	CASSLKLRQVGDYGYTF	TGTGCCAGCTCACTTAAACTCAGACAGGTGGGCGACTATGGCTACACCTTC
NA	TRBV6-5	TRBJ1-4	NA	CASKSGTNEKLFF	TGTGCCAGCAAGTCAGGGACTAATGAAAAACTGTTTTTT
NA	TRBV5-4	TRBJ2-3	TRBD1	CASMGQGAITDTQYF	TGTGCCAGTATGGGACAGGGGGCGATCACAGATACGCAGTATTTT
once	TRBV7-9	TRBJ1-1	NA	CASSLGRNPNTEAFF	TGTGCCAGCAGCCTGGGACGGAATCCGAACACTGAAGCTTTCTTT
NA	TRBV19	TRBJ1-5	NA	CASSIRLAPALGPQHF	TGTGCCAGTAGTATTAGGTTGGCTCCCGCTTTAGGGCCCCAGCATTTT
NA	TRBV7-6	TRBJ2-2	TRBD2	CASSKNGLAGGRTGELFF	TGTGCCAGCAGCAAAAACGGACTAGCGGGAGGCAGGACCGGGGAGCTGTTTTTT
NA	TRBV5-1	TRBJ2-5	NA	CASSTGTYGAPGETQYF	TGCGCCAGCAGCACCGGGACCTATGGGGCACCGGGGGAGACCCAGTACTTC
NA	TRBV25-1	TRBJ1-4	NA	CASSEYAPSEKLFF	TGTGCCAGCAGTGAATACGCTCCGAGCGAAAAACTGTTTTTT
NA	TRBV6-5	TRBJ1-5	NA	CASSYSYRSNQPQHF	TGTGCCAGCAGTTACTCGTACAGGAGCAATCAGCCCCAGCATTTT
NA	TRBV5-1	TRBJ1-1	TRBD1	CASSYRGGGDTEAFF	TGCGCCAGCAGCTACCGCGGAGGGGGCGACACTGAAGCTTTCTTT
NA	TRBV27	TRBJ2-7	NA	CASSFLVSTPQGYEQYF	TGTGCCAGCAGTTTTTTAGTTTCGACTCCTCAAGGCTACGAGCAGTACTTC